What follows are 30 T cell receptor beta chains derived from one specimen sequenced in a study of cytomegalovirus exposure and HLA in healthy donors. The PCR used 60 Vbeta and 13 Jbeta primers. Using immunoSEQ multiplex PCR, the repertoire was profiled, and TCRdb retains in-frame clones only, with some absent. The top ten clones hold around 4.1% of a sample with 100,000 to 150,000 clones, about four fifths of them seen once. Material: PBMCs. The receptors originated from a woman aged 40 to 50 in good health and CMV-seronegative.

The chain has TRBV2 and TRBJ2-1; 7 bases align to TRBD2. V lost 7 bases to trimming and J lost 4 bases; unmatched junction nucleotides: 7. The CDR3 has 14 amino acids. In germline, CDR1 is SNHLY, CDR2 FYNNEI. For the CDR3, the DNA is TGTGCCAGCACCTCGGGAGGCCCTTACAATGAGCAGTTCTTC. Translated: CASTSGGPYNEQFF. Full variable domain (rest looked up from reference TRBV2 and TRBJ2-1): EPEVTQTPSHQVTQMGQEVILRCVPISNHLYFYWYRQILGQKVEFLVSFYNNEISEKSEIFDDQFSVERPDGSNFTLKIRSTKLEDSAMYFCASTSGGPYNEQFFGPGTRLTVL.

The V and J genes are TRBV5-5 and TRBJ1-3; D is perhaps TRBD1 (5 bases). Per the germline V gene, CDR1 is SGHKS and CDR2 is YYEKEE (reference sequence). V lost 4 bases and J lost 0, with 11 bases in between. CDR3 length: 15 amino acids. As DNA, the CDR3 is TGTGCCAGCAGCGTGCGGGGGGGCTCTGGAAACACCATATATTTT. It translates to CASSVRGGSGNTIYF. The full variable domain, completed using reference TRBV5-5 and TRBJ1-3, is DAGVTQSPTHLIKTRGQQVTLRCSPISGHKSVSWYQQVLGQGPQFIFQYYEKEERGRGNFPDRFSARQFPNYSSELNVNALLLGDSALYLCASSVRGGSGNTIYFGEGSWLTVV.

CDR3 nucleotides: TGTGCCGGCTCTAGCGTTACAGATACGCAGTATTTT. It codes for CAGSSVTDTQYF. The chain has TRBV7-9 and TRBJ2-3, with D perhaps TRBD2 (6 bases). Germline V gene sequence: CDR1 SEHNR, CDR2 FQNEAQ (reference sequence). The CDR3 is 12 amino acids. V lost 11 bases and J lost 3, with 12 bases in between.

The chain couples TRBV4-2 to TRBJ2-5, with 9 bases fitting TRBD1. There are 14 residues in the CDR3. Germline V gene data show CDR1 as LGHNA and CDR2 as YNFKEQ. V trimming: 2 bases; J trimming: 4 bases; junction bases outside the gene matches: 2. This CDR3 reads CASSQWGQGETQYF. In DNA form, the CDR3 reads TGTGCCAGCAGCCAATGGGGACAGGGAGAGACCCAGTACTTC.

CDR3 bases: TGCGCCAGCAGCCAAGGATGGACTAGCGGGGGACGCCCCGGGGGGCAGTATTTT. It codes for CASSQGWTSGGRPGGQYF. The chain links TRBV4-3 to TRBJ2-3; 13 bases align to TRBD2. V was clipped by 1 base and J by 11 bases; unmatched bases: 15. There are 18 residues in the CDR3. The V gene's germline CDR1 is LGHNA and CDR2 YSLEER.

This chain joins TRBV30 and TRBJ2-1, with TRBD2 matching over 8 bases. The length of the CDR3 is 15 residues. Germline V gives CDR1 GTSNPN, CDR2 SVGIG (reference sequence). V dropped 0 bases and J dropped 8; count of bases not matched to a gene: 9. As DNA, the CDR3 is TGTGCCTGGAGTGTGGGCGGGGGGCTCTCGGATGAGCAGTTCTTC. Translation gives CAWSVGGGLSDEQFF.

This rearrangement joins TRBV6-6 to TRBJ2-1; unclear D gene. V lost 2 bases and J lost 8, with 4 bases in between. This CDR3 has 11 amino acids. Germline CDR1 is MNHNY and CDR2 is SVGAGI (reference sequence). The CDR3 DNA follows: TGTGCCAGCAGTTACGTCGATGAGCAGTTCTTC. The encoded protein is CASSYVDEQFF.

The gene calls are TRBV5-1 and TRBJ1-1; D uncertain. The CDR3 has 14 residues. Trimming shortened V by 4 bases and J by 6 bases, and 16 bases separated the two germline ends. The germline V gene encodes CDR1 SGHRS and CDR2 YFSETQ. DNA for the CDR3: TGCGCCAGCAGCGCAACGCAGGTGGGCGCTGAAGCTTTCTTT. Amino acid sequence: CASSATQVGAEAFF.

The chain combines TRBV7-2 with TRBJ1-3; D perhaps matches TRBD1 (5 bases). Germline V gene sequence: CDR1 SGHTA, CDR2 FQGNSA. The CDR3 is 15 residues long. V lost 4 bases and J lost 3, with 13 bases in between. The CDR3 nucleotides read TGTGCCAGCAGCTACGTCGGGGGGTTTGGAAACACCATATATTTT. Protein sequence: CASSYVGGFGNTIYF.

The chain joins TRBV6-5 to TRBJ1-2; D is possibly TRBD1 (6 bases). This CDR3 is 15 amino acids long. Germline values: CDR1 MNHEY, CDR2 SVGAGI. V lost 5 bases and J lost 4, with 17 bases in between. The CDR3 reads CASSPARGASYGYTF. As DNA, the CDR3 is TGTGCCAGCAGTCCCGCCAGGGGTGCCTCCTATGGCTACACCTTC.

This clone has just a few counts. This sequence joins TRBV28 and TRBJ2-5, with 7 bases that match TRBD2. CDR1 and CDR2 (germline): MDHEN, SYDVKM. The CDR3 contains 19 residues. V shed 2 bases and J 0 bases; nucleotides not matched to a gene: 15. The CDR3 DNA is TGTGCCAGCAGTTTAAAGGGTAACCTAGCGGAGCGCCACCAAGAGACCCAGTACTTC. This encodes CASSLKGNLAERHQETQYF.

This chain uses TRBV15 with TRBJ1-6, with 7 bases identical to TRBD1. The germline V gene encodes CDR1 LNHNV and CDR2 YYDKDF (reference sequence). After removal of 3 bases from V and 5 bases from J, the junction contained 1 base not matched to a gene. The CDR3 length is 14 residues. The DNA for the CDR3 is TGTGCCACCAGCAGGACAGGGAATAATTCACCCCTCCACTTT. Translated: CATSRTGNNSPLHF. Combining the CDR3 with reference TRBV15 and TRBJ1-6 gives the whole variable domain DAMVIQNPRYQVTQFGKPVTLSCSQTLNHNVMYWYQQKSSQAPKLLFHYYDKDFNNEADTPDNFQSRRPNTSFCFLDIRSPGLGDTAMYLCATSRTGNNSPLHFGNGTRLTVT.

V and J are TRBV6-6 and TRBJ1-5; no definite D call. Trimming took 6 bases from V and 3 from J, leaving 15 bases between them. The germline CDR1 and CDR2 sequences are MNHNY and SVGAGI (reference sequence). The CDR3 length is 15 residues. CDR3 loop: CASSSLGRANQPQHF. The CDR3, as DNA: TGTGCCAGCAGCTCCCTTGGGAGGGCCAATCAGCCCCAGCATTTT.

The chain has TRBV4-1 and TRBJ1-2; 7 bases match TRBD1. Unmatched junction bases numbered 12, after V lost 1 base and J lost 4 bases. The CDR3 is 17 amino acids. From germline, CDR1 is MGHRA and CDR2 YSYEKL. The CDR3, as DNA: TGCGCCAGCAGCCAAGCGCCGGACAGGACCCACCCCTATGGCTACACCTTC. This codes for CASSQAPDRTHPYGYTF.

The V and J genes are TRBV6-1 and TRBJ1-5; D is unclear. The V end was cut by 5 bases, the J end by 5 bases, with 13 bases between. Germline lookup yields CDR1 MNHNS and CDR2 SASEGT. CDR3 length: 14 residues. CDR3 in amino acids: CASSLYIADQPQHF. As DNA, the CDR3 is TGTGCCAGCAGTCTTTACATTGCCGATCAGCCCCAGCATTTT.

The chain employs TRBV4-3 and TRBJ2-1; maybe TRBD2 (5 bases). This CDR3 has 17 amino acids. With 0 bases removed from V and 6 bases from J, the gap between germline ends came to 18 bases. Germline V CDR1 and CDR2: LGHNA, YSLEER. The CDR3 DNA follows: TGCGCCAGCAGCCAAGAGGCGGGCTACCAAGGACCCAATGAGCAGTTCTTC. It codes for CASSQEAGYQGPNEQFF.

There are a few counts of this clone. In DNA, the CDR3 is TGTGCCAGCAGTAGGACAGGGGAAGAATCACCCCTCCACTTT. Translated, it gives CASSRTGEESPLHF. The chain uses TRBV2 and TRBJ1-6; 9 nucleotides line up with TRBD1. Germline assignment: CDR1 SNHLY and CDR2 FYNNEI. J lost 10 bases, V lost 5 bases, and 6 bases had no gene match. CDR3 size: 14 residues.

The rearrangement uses TRBV11-1 and TRBJ2-3; TRBD2 matches at 11 bases. The trim removed 4 bases at V and 1 base at J, leaving 1 base unmatched. There are 15 residues in the CDR3. CDR1 is SGHAT, CDR2 FQDESV, per germline (reference sequence). The CDR3 DNA follows: TGTGCCAGCAGCTCGGGACTAGCGGGCACAGATACGCAGTATTTT. This translates into CASSSGLAGTDTQYF. Together with reference TRBV11-1 and TRBJ2-3, the CDR3 gives the full variable domain: EAEVAQSPRYKITEKSQAVAFWCDPISGHATLYWYRQILGQGPELLVQFQDESVVDDSQLPKDRFSAERLKGVDSTLKIQPAELGDSAMYLCASSSGLAGTDTQYFGPGTRLTVL.

The chain joins TRBV27 to TRBJ1-1; D is perhaps TRBD1 (5 bases). Trimming cost V 8 bases and J 0 bases, with 7 bases left between them. CDR1 MNHEY and CDR2 SMNVEV come from the germline V gene (reference sequence). The CDR3 consists of 12 residues. The DNA for the CDR3 is TGTGCCAGCGGCAGGGTGAACACTGAAGCTTTCTTT. Its protein is CASGRVNTEAFF.

The J gene is TRBJ1-2, the V gene TRBV4-3; 10 positions agree with TRBD1. The trim removed 4 bases at V and 2 bases at J, leaving 10 bases unmatched. The CDR3 consists of 17 residues. Germline V lookup: CDR1 LGHNA, CDR2 YSLEER. The CDR3, as DNA: TGCGCCAGCAGCCGCCGACAGGGGGCAACGCCCAACTATGGCTACACCTTC. Encoded protein: CASSRRQGATPNYGYTF.

J is TRBJ2-1 and V is TRBV18; 9 positions agree with TRBD2. The germline CDR1 and CDR2 sequences are KGHSH and LQKENI. This CDR3 is 15 amino acids long. With 2 bases clipped from V and 7 bases from J, the junction kept 6 bases outside the gene matches. The chain's CDR3 is CASSPGGGAVNEQFF. CDR3 nucleotide sequence: TGTGCCAGCTCACCAGGCGGGGGGGCTGTAAATGAGCAGTTCTTC.

In this sample, this clone turned up a few times. This chain connects TRBV5-1 to TRBJ2-1; 11 bases line up with TRBD2. The CDR3 has 15 amino acids. V was clipped by 5 bases and J by 6 bases; unmatched bases: 7. From germline, CDR1 is SGHRS and CDR2 YFSETQ. The DNA for the CDR3 is TGCGCCAGCAGGTTAGCGGGGGGGCCAGGCAATGAGCAGTTCTTC. Its protein is CASRLAGGPGNEQFF.

This clone showed up just a few times. The V gene is TRBV6-6, the J gene TRBJ2-7; D is possibly TRBD1 (8 bases). Per the germline V gene, CDR1 is MNHNY and CDR2 is SVGAGI (reference sequence). There are 15 residues in the CDR3. V was clipped by 2 bases and J by 5 bases, with 16 bases between them. Here the CDR3 reads CASSYPRTGRDEQYF. CDR3 DNA: TGTGCCAGCAGTTACCCCCGGACAGGGAGGGACGAGCAGTACTTC.

The chain combines TRBV9 with TRBJ2-7; TRBD2 aligns across 10 bases. V trimming: 4 bases; J trimming: 2 bases; junction bases outside the gene matches: 6. The CDR3 contains 15 residues. Germline CDR1 is SGDLS and CDR2 is YYNGEE. Here the CDR3 reads CASSLSSGGPYEQYF. The CDR3 DNA reads as TGTGCCAGCAGCCTATCTAGCGGGGGCCCCTACGAGCAGTACTTC.

This chain uses TRBV27 with TRBJ1-6, with 8 nucleotides matching TRBD1. The V gene end was trimmed by 5 bases and the J gene end by 10 bases; junction bases not matched to a gene: 13. The CDR3 is 16 residues long. Per germline, CDR1 MNHEY and CDR2 SMNVEV (reference sequence). CDR3 region: CASSTTGVGSWSPLHF. The CDR3, as DNA: TGTGCCAGCAGTACGACAGGGGTTGGGTCTTGGTCACCCCTCCACTTT.

The chain is built from TRBV9 and TRBJ2-7; 9 bases agree with TRBD1. The CDR3 covers 18 residues. Losses at the gene ends were 0 bases for V and 5 bases for J; bases not matched to a gene: 15. Germline values: CDR1 SGDLS, CDR2 YYNGEE. The CDR3: CASSVGPSGRTGDNEQYF. CDR3 sequence (DNA): TGTGCCAGCAGCGTAGGCCCCTCCGGACGGACAGGGGATAACGAGCAGTACTTC.

V and J are TRBV4-3 and TRBJ1-4, with TRBD1 as a possible D gene (6 bases). Trimming removed 1 base at V and 4 bases at J, with 19 bases between. This CDR3 is built from 18 residues. The germline gives CDR1 LGHNA, CDR2 YSLEER. CDR3 sequence reads: CASSQGISPGQHNEKLFF. The CDR3 nucleotides read TGCGCCAGCAGCCAAGGAATCTCGCCGGGACAACATAATGAAAAACTGTTTTTT.

The J gene is TRBJ1-6, the V gene TRBV28; D unclear. In germline, CDR1 is MDHEN, CDR2 SYDVKM. The CDR3 loop spans 15 amino acids. The V end was cut by 8 bases, the J end by 0 bases, with 11 bases between. The CDR3 DNA reads as TGTGCCAGCTGCCCAGAAAGCTCCTATAATTCACCCCTCCACTTT. Translated, it gives CASCPESSYNSPLHF.

The chain recombines TRBV7-3 with TRBJ2-3, with TRBD1 matching over 9 bases. Germline CDR1 SGHTA, CDR2 FQGTGA. The CDR3 sequence is 17 residues long. Germline trimming cut 3 bases from V and 0 bases from J; bases unmatched to any gene: 7. CDR3 amino acids: CASSLGQGTTSTDTQYF. The CDR3, as DNA: TGTGCCAGCAGCTTGGGACAGGGAACGACTAGCACAGATACGCAGTATTTT.

The CDR3, as DNA: TGTGCCAGCAGCTTGGGACAGCCACATCAGCCCCAGCATTTT. Translated: CASSLGQPHQPQHF. This chain links TRBV7-6 with TRBJ1-5, with 7 bases that match TRBD1. Trimming removed 3 bases from V and 5 bases from J; junction bases left unmatched: 4. The CDR3 has 14 residues. Germline-derived CDR1 and CDR2 are SGHVS and FNYEAQ.